This paragraph covers one T cell receptor beta chain sequence. The source of the sample is a study of control samples from healthy donors and cancer patients. TCRdb keeps only in-frame clones here, not all; method: immunoSEQ multiplex PCR. The sample carries fewer than 120,000 clones, more than 75% recorded once. This TCR came from a woman in her sixties or seventies with lung cancer. What was sequenced was PBMCs.

The CDR3 DNA sequence: TGTGCCAGTAAGTGGGGGAGAAACACTGAAGCTTTCTTT. Translating it yields CASKWGRNTEAFF. This sequence joins TRBV19 and TRBJ1-1; tentatively, D is TRBD1 (5 bases). Trimming left V 7 bases short and J 2 bases short, with 11 bases between. Per the germline V gene, CDR1 is LNHDA and CDR2 is SQIVND (reference sequence). This CDR3 spans 13 amino acids. The full variable domain, with the rest looked up from reference TRBV19 and TRBJ1-1, is DGGITQSPKYLFRKEGQNVTLSCEQNLNHDAMYWYRQDPGQGLRLIYYSQIVNDFQKGDIAEGYSVSREKKESFPLTVTSAQKNPTAFYLCASKWGRNTEAFFGQGTRLTVV.